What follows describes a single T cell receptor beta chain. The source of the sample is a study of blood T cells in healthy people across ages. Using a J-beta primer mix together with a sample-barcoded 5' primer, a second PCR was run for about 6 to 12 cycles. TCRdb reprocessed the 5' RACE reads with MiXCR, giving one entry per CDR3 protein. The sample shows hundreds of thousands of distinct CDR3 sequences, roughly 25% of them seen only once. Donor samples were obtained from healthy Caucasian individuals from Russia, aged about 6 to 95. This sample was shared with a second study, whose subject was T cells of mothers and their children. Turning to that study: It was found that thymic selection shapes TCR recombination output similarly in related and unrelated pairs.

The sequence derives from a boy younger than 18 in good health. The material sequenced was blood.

CDR3 in DNA: TGTGCCAGCAGCACCCTTGGGGGTGAGACTGAAGCTTTCTTT. It is translated as CASSTLGGETEAFF. The chain is built from TRBV7-9 and TRBJ1-1, with D perhaps TRBD1 (5 bases). In germline, CDR1 is SEHNR, CDR2 FQNEAQ (reference sequence). CDR3 length equals 14 residues. Deletions cut 5 bases from V and 5 bases from J, with 15 bases between.